This T cell receptor beta chain was sequenced for a study of blood T cell repertoires in COVID-19. Across the study: The samples span acute and convalescent COVID-19 from the United States, Italy and Spain. T cells, B-cell-depleted T cells, or PBMCs supplied cDNA or gDNA.

Under the authors' procedure: Nucleated cell number was recorded as an estimate derived from reference gene primer amplification. TCRdb keeps only in-frame clones here, not all; method: immunoSEQ multiplex PCR. V and J calls and clone size are given by that table; D and trimming were obtained from the DNA. The repertoire holds fewer than 350,000 clones, about 86% seen once, with roughly 2.9% in the top ten. V lost 6 bases to trimming and J lost 3 bases, with 16 bases between them. The germline CDR1 and CDR2 sequences are SGHRS and YFSETQ. CDR3 length: 15 amino acids. The chain is built from TRBV5-1 and TRBJ2-1, with D tentatively TRBD1 (5 bases). Sample: peripheral blood. The origin of this receptor is a woman aged 55-70 years with active or convalescent COVID-19. In nucleotides, the CDR3 is TGCGCCAGCAAGCCGAGACAGTTAAGCTACAATGAGCAGTTCTTC. The encoded protein is CASKPRQLSYNEQFF. Drawing the rest from reference TRBV5-1 and TRBJ2-1, the complete variable domain is KAGVTQTPRYLIKTRGQQVTLSCSPISGHRSVSWYQQTPGQGLQFLFEYFSETQRNKGNFPGRFSGRQFSNSRSEMNVSTLELGDSALYLCASKPRQLSYNEQFFGPGTRLTVL.